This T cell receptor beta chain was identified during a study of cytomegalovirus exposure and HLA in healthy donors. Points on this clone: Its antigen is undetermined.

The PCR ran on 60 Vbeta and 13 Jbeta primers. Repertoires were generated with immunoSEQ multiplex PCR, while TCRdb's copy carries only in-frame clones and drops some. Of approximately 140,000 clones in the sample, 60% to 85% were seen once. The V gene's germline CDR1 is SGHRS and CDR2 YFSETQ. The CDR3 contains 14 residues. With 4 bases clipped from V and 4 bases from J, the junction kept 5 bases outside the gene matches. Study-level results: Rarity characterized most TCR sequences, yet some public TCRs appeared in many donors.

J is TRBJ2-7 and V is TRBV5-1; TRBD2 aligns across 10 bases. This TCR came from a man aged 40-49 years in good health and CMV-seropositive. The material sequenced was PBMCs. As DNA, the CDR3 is TGCGCCAGCAGCGGGAGCGGGAGGGCTTACGAGCAGTACTTC. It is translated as CASSGSGRAYEQYF.